One sample yielded the 4 T cell receptor beta chains listed below, sequenced in a study of early T cells in non-severe SARS-CoV-2 infection (dated by TCRdb to the early 2020s). Preparation of the library involved 5' RACE. The sequencing machine was a NextSeq 500. TCRdb took the public reads, trimmed them with fastp at Q25, ran MiXCR for clone calling and kept in-frame beta chains. Rows are unified per CDR3 protein, each entry keeping the most common DNA and genes. Counted in this sample were 60,000 to 90,000 distinct CDR3 sequences; around 16% of them appeared once. Approximately 2.6% of the sample is held by the ten biggest clonotypes. The sample was whole blood. The receptors here all came from an adult who was a healthcare worker with PCR-confirmed SARS-CoV-2 infection or an uninfected control (not recorded which).

Only a few counts were recorded for this clonotype. The rearrangement joins TRBV10-1 to TRBJ1-6, with no clear D. The CDR3 length is 13 residues. The ends were cut back, 2 bases at V and 7 bases at J, with 6 bases in the middle. Looked up from germline, CDR1 is WNHNN and CDR2 is SYGVQD (reference sequence). In DNA form, the CDR3 reads TGCGCCAGCAGTGAGATGAGGAATTCACCCCTCCACTTT. Translating it yields CASSEMRNSPLHF.

The chain has TRBV5-6 and TRBJ2-2, with a weak D call TRBD1 (5 bases). V was trimmed by 5 bases and J by 6 bases, leaving 8 bases between them. The CDR3 length is 12 residues. Germline CDR1 reads SGHDT; CDR2 reads YYEEEE. The CDR3 here is CASRGPSGELFF. The CDR3 bases are TGTGCCAGCAGGGGGCCGTCCGGGGAGCTGTTTTTT.

This clonotype was found many times. The rearrangement joins TRBV10-3 to TRBJ2-7; 10 bases match TRBD2. V was pared by 4 bases and J by 4 bases, with 7 bases of the junction left unmatched. The CDR3 totals 15 residues. In germline, CDR1 is ENHRY, CDR2 SYGVKD. This chain's CDR3 is CAISAFTSGIYEQYF. CDR3 nucleotides: TGTGCCATCAGTGCTTTCACTAGCGGGATATACGAGCAGTACTTC.

This clonotype appeared many times. The genes are TRBV7-6 and TRBJ2-7; D gene uncertain. Germline V lookup: CDR1 SGHVS, CDR2 FNYEAQ. Trimming removed 1 base from V and 0 bases from J, with 10 bases in between. The CDR3 extends over 15 amino acids. Here the CDR3 DNA reads TGTGCCAGCAGCTTAGGAAAGGGTGCCTCCTACGAGCAGTACTTC. Translation: CASSLGKGASYEQYF. Together with reference TRBV7-6 and TRBJ2-7, the CDR3 gives the full variable domain: GAGVSQSPRYKVTKRGQDVALRCDPISGHVSLYWYRQALGQGPEFLTYFNYEAQQDKSGLPNDRFSAERPEGSISTLTIQRTEQRDSAMYRCASSLGKGASYEQYFGPGTRLTVT.